Given below is one T cell receptor beta chain in context. Its antigen is still unknown. One end of the junction fails to match germline, which may point to a read error. Patients who underwent sequencing had shown CD8+CD57+ cell expansion by flow cytometry. Severe acquired aplastic anemia was present in every patient. CDR1 and CDR2 from the germline V gene are SSHAT and FNYEAQ (reference sequence). The CDR3 contains 16 residues. Genomic DNA, serving as template, underwent TCR beta VDJ and CDR3 profiling. TCRdb processed the reads anew with MiXCR; each CDR3 protein has one entry. The sample contains about 250,000 distinct CDR3 sequences, around 46% of which appear only once. This record belongs to a study of CD8+CD57+ T cells in acquired aplastic anemia. Overall study context: Across the sorted CD4+ and CD8+ cells, DNA amounts averaged 3.2 ug. Study-level results: Between patients and controls, CD8+ Simpson's diversity did not vary significantly. About 30 CD8+ CDR3 sequences occurred in both the patients and the controls.

V is TRBV7-7 and J is TRBJ2-3; 8 nucleotides align to TRBD2. The sequencing input was sorted CD4+, CD8+, or CD8+CD57+ T cells (not recorded which) from PBMCs. The TCR originated in a human donor with aplastic anemia. Written as DNA, the CDR3 is TGTGCTAGCAGCTTACGGAGCGGGGGAGCCACAGATACGCAGTATTTT. Protein sequence: CASSLRSGGATDTQYF. Full variable domain (missing parts from reference TRBV7-7 and TRBJ2-3): GAGVSQSPRYKVTKRGQDVTLRCDPISSHATLYWYQQALGQGPEFLTYFNYEAQPDKSGLPSDRFSAERPEGSISTLTIQRTEQRDSAMYRCASSLRSGGATDTQYFGPGTRLTVL.